The next 10 T cell receptor beta chains were all read from a single sample in a study of T cells in Graves' hyperthyroidism and ophthalmopathy. Amplified regions were TCR beta CDR3 sequences from RNA transcripts. With the HTBI primer set, the TCR CDR3 went through a first round of RT-PCR. TCRdb re-called the multiplex PCR reads through MiXCR, storing one row per CDR3 protein. Of under 650,000 distinct CDR3 sequences in the sample, around 16% were seen once. The sequencing input was blood. The origin of the receptors is a woman aged 25 to 39 with Graves' hyperthyroidism.

This clonotype was seen ten or more times. V gene TRBV29-1 combines with J gene TRBJ1-5; no clear D gene. The CDR3 covers 12 residues. V was cut by 4 bases and J by 2 bases, with 6 bases left in between. Germline values: CDR1 SQVTM, CDR2 ANQGSEA. The CDR3 sequence: CSVGGGNQPQHF. CDR3 in DNA: TGCAGCGTTGGGGGTGGCAATCAGCCCCAGCATTTT.

This clonotype appeared many times. This chain connects TRBV3-1 to TRBJ1-2; D remains unclear. The V gene lost 0 bases and the J gene lost 5 bases, with 16 bases spanning the gap. This CDR3 has 16 amino acids. Germline lookup yields CDR1 LGHDT and CDR2 YNNKEL (reference sequence). The CDR3 bases are TGTGCCAGCAGCCAAGAGGGGTCAGGAAGGTGGTATGGCTACACCTTC. Protein: CASSQEGSGRWYGYTF.

The chain joins TRBV6-1 to TRBJ2-7; 10 positions match TRBD1. Germline V CDR1 and CDR2: MNHNS, SASEGT. Trimming took 6 bases from V and 6 from J; bases not matched to a gene: 5. The CDR3 extends over 13 amino acids. The CDR3 reads CASSLTGGLEQYF. The CDR3 region has the DNA TGTGCCAGCAGCTTGACAGGGGGCCTCGAGCAGTACTTC.

This chain joins TRBV27 and TRBJ1-6, with 11 bases matching TRBD1. V shed 4 bases and J 10 bases; nucleotides not matched to a gene: 9. CDR1 MNHEY and CDR2 SMNVEV come from the germline V gene (reference sequence). The CDR3 length is 16 residues. The CDR3 bases are TGTGCCAGCAGTTCCTACCGGACAGGGGGCGGCTCACCCCTCCACTTT. Protein sequence: CASSSYRTGGGSPLHF.

The chain has TRBV19 and TRBJ2-5; D is uncertain. Germline lookup yields CDR1 LNHDA and CDR2 SQIVND (reference sequence). The CDR3 consists of 13 residues. Trimming removed 3 bases from V and 5 bases from J, with 10 bases in between. In nucleotides, the CDR3 is TGTGCCAGTAGTATTCACGGGTTGGAGACCCAGTACTTC. Protein product: CASSIHGLETQYF.

This clonotype was seen many times. The chain carries TRBV11-1 and TRBJ2-1; TRBD2 might be the D (6 bases). Germline V CDR1 and CDR2: SGHAT, FQDESV (reference sequence). V lost 5 bases to trimming and J lost 7 bases, with 12 bases between them. The CDR3 length is 13 residues. The CDR3 DNA reads as TGTGCCAGCAGCCCACTGGGGAGGAATGAGCAGTTCTTC. This sequence encodes CASSPLGRNEQFF.

This clonotype was detected ten times or more. This sequence joins TRBV2 and TRBJ1-5, with TRBD1 matching 10 bases. The V and J ends lost 7 bases and 4 bases, in that order; junction bases with no gene match: 10. The CDR3 length is 16 residues. From germline, CDR1 is SNHLY and CDR2 FYNNEI. In nucleotides, the CDR3 is TGTGCCAGCAACAGGGGGACAGGGGAAGCTAATCAGCCCCAGCATTTT. This translates into CASNRGTGEANQPQHF.

This clonotype was counted ten times or more. This sequence joins TRBV7-2 and TRBJ2-5, with D possibly being TRBD2 (9 bases). Trimming cost V 10 bases and J 2 bases, with 17 bases left between them. From germline, CDR1 is SGHTA and CDR2 FQGNSA. The CDR3 is 14 residues long. The CDR3 nucleotides read TGTGCCACTCAGGGGGCGGGAGGGCAAGAGACCCAGTACTTC. Protein product: CATQGAGGQETQYF.

This clonotype was counted at least ten times. This chain links TRBV2 with TRBJ2-7; no clear D. This CDR3 has 11 amino acids. V gave up 0 bases and J gave up 7 bases, with 4 bases separating them. Germline V CDR1 and CDR2: SNHLY, FYNNEI. This CDR3 is CASSEAWEQYF. The CDR3 nucleotides read TGTGCCAGCAGTGAAGCTTGGGAGCAGTACTTC.

This clonotype was counted between two and nine times. The chain carries TRBV7-8 and TRBJ1-5; possible D gene TRBD1, 6 bases. Germline V gene sequence: CDR1 SGHVS, CDR2 FQNEAQ. The CDR3 has 15 amino acids. Trimming left V 6 bases short and J 2 bases short, with 14 bases between. CDR3 residues: CASSTLQGGNQPQHF. The CDR3 bases are TGTGCCAGCAGTACCTTACAGGGCGGCAATCAGCCCCAGCATTTT.